The 2 T cell receptor beta chains in this list originate from one sample, sequenced in a study of shared clonotypes between healthy human individuals. TCRdb's copy holds only in-frame clones and misses some; the assay was immunoSEQ multiplex PCR. The sample consists of some 680,000 clones, less than 80% of them appearing once. The specimen sequenced was memory CD4+ T cells sorted from blood. Subset described: CD45RA-negative fraction. All receptors derive from a woman under 40 in good health.

The chain has TRBV7-8 and TRBJ2-2; D may be TRBD1 (5 bases). V lost 5 bases to trimming and J lost 12 bases, with 16 bases between them. This CDR3 is built from 13 residues. Germline lookup yields CDR1 SGHVS and CDR2 FQNEAQ. In DNA, the CDR3 is TGTGCCAGCAGCATGCGGACACCCGTGAAGCTGTTTTTT. Protein product: CASSMRTPVKLFF.

V and J are TRBV2 and TRBJ2-6; D tentatively reads TRBD1 or TRBD2 (6 bases each). Germline assignment: CDR1 SNHLY and CDR2 FYNNEI. This CDR3 spans 17 amino acids. V dropped 1 base and J dropped 2 bases, with 12 bases sitting between them. The CDR3: CASSEEGRGAGANVLTF. Here the CDR3 DNA reads TGTGCCAGCAGTGAAGAGGGTAGGGGGGCTGGGGCCAACGTCCTGACTTTC.